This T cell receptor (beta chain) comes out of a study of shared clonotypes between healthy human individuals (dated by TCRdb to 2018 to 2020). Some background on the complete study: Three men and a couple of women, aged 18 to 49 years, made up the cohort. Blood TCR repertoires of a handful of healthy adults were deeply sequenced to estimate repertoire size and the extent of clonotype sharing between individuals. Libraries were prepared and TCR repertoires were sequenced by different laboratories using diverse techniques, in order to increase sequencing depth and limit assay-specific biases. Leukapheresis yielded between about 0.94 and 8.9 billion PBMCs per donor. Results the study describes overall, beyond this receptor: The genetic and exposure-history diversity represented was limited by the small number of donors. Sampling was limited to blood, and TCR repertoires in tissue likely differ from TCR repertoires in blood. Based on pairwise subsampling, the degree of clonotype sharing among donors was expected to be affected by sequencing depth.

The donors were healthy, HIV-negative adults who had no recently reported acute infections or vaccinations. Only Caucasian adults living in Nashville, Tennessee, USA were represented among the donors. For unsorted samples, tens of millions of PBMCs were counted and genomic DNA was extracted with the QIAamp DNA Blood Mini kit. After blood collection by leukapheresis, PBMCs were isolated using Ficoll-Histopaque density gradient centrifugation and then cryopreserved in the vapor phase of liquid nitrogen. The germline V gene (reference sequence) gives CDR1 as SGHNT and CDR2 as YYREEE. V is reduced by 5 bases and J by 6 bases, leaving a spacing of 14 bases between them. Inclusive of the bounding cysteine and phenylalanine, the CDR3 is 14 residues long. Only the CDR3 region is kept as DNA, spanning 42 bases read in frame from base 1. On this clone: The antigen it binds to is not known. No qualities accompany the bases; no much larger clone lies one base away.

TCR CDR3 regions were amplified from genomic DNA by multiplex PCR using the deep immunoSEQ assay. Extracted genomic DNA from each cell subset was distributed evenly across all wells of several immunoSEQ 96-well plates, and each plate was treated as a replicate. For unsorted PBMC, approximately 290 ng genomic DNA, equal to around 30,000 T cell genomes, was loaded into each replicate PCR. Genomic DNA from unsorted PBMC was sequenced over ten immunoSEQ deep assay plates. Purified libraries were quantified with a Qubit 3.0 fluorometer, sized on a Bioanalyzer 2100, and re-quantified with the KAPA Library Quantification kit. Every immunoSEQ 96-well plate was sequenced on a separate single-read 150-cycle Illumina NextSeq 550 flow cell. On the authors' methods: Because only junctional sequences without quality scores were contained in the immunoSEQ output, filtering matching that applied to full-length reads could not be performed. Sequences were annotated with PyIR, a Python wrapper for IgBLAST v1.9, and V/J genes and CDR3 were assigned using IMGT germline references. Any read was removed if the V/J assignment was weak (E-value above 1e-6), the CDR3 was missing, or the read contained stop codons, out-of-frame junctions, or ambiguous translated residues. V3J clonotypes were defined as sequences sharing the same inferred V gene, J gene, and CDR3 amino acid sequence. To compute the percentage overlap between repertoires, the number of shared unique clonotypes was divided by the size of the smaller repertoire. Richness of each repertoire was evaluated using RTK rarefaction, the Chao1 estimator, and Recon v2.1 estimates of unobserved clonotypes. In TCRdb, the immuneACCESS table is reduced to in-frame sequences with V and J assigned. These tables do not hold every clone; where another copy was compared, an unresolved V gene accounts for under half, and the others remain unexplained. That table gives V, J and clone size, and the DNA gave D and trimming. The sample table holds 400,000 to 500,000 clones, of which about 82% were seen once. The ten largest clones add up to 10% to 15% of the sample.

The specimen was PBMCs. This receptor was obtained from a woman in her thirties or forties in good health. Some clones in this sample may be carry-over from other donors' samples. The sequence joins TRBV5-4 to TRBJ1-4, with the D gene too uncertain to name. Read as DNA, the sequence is TGTGCCAGCAGTTCAGAGGGAGGATATGAAAAACTGTTTTTT. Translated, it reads CASSSEGGYEKLFF.